These 18 T cell receptor beta chains originate from one sample sequenced in a study of cytomegalovirus exposure and HLA in healthy donors. The PCR had 60 Vbeta and 13 Jbeta primers. Assay used: immunoSEQ multiplex PCR; TCRdb lists only in-frame clones, some missing. The top ten clones hold around 1.7% of a sample with 140,000 or so clones, around 75% of them seen once. The sample comprised PBMCs. The receptors originated from a middle-aged woman in good health and CMV-seronegative.

Points on this clone: A read error may produce the germline difference seen at one junction end. The V call is TRBV7-9, the J call TRBJ2-7, with a tentative D call TRBD2 (5 bases). The V gene's germline CDR1 is SEHNR and CDR2 FQNEAQ (reference sequence). The CDR3 extends over 16 amino acids. CDR3: CSSSLVGVIGSYEQYF. DNA for the CDR3: TGTTCCAGCAGCTTAGTCGGGGTAATAGGGTCCTACGAGCAGTACTTC. The complete variable domain, with remaining parts taken from reference TRBV7-9 and TRBJ2-7, reads DTGVSQNPRHKITKRGQNVTFRCDPISEHNRLYWYRQTLGQGPEFLTYFQNEAQLEKSRLLSDRFSAERPKGSFSTLEIQRTEQGDSAMYLCSSSLVGVIGSYEQYFGPGTRLTVT.

V usage is TRBV29-1 and J usage is TRBJ2-5; 7 positions match TRBD1. The CDR3 runs to 13 residues. The V and J ends lost 4 bases and 5 bases, in that order; junction bases with no gene match: 7. Germline loops: CDR1 SQVTM, CDR2 ANQGSEA. CDR3 in amino acids: CSVGGQPRETQYF. The CDR3 DNA is TGCAGCGTTGGGGGACAGCCGAGGGAGACCCAGTACTTC.

The chain uses TRBV11-3 and TRBJ1-3; a possible D gene is TRBD1 (6 bases). The CDR3 loop spans 13 amino acids. Looked up from germline, CDR1 is SGHNT and CDR2 is YENEEA. V lost 6 bases and J lost 4, with 10 bases in between. Written as DNA, the CDR3 is TGTGCCAGCAGTCGACAGGACGGAAACACCATATATTTT. Encoded protein: CASSRQDGNTIYF.

In this sample, this clone turned up a few times. V is TRBV7-9 and J is TRBJ1-2, with 8 bases identical to TRBD1. Trimming took 3 bases from V and 6 from J; bases not matched to a gene: 9. Germline assignment: CDR1 SEHNR and CDR2 FQNEAQ (reference sequence). The CDR3 extends over 15 amino acids. In nucleotides, the CDR3 is TGTGCCAGCAGCTTCGGCCGGACAGGGCAGGATGGCTACACCTTC. Encoded protein: CASSFGRTGQDGYTF.

The rearrangement joins TRBV27 to TRBJ1-1; 7 nucleotides align to TRBD1. There are 13 residues in the CDR3. In germline, CDR1 is MNHEY, CDR2 SMNVEV (reference sequence). V shed 5 bases and J 3 bases; nucleotides not matched to a gene: 3. CDR3 in DNA: TGTGCCAGCAGTGGGGACAGTCACACTGAAGCTTTCTTT. Translated: CASSGDSHTEAFF.

In this sample, this clone turned up a few times. The rearrangement links TRBV27 to TRBJ1-1, with 9 bases fitting TRBD1. The CDR3 contains 15 residues. Germline V gene data show CDR1 as MNHEY and CDR2 as SMNVEV (reference sequence). J gave up 7 bases and V 2 bases, and 8 bases lay outside the gene matches. The DNA for the CDR3 is TGTGCCAGCAGTTTACTGGGACAGGGCTCCGGTGAAGCTTTCTTT. Amino acid sequence: CASSLLGQGSGEAFF.

The CDR3 bases are TGTGCCAGCAGTTACCAGGGGTTCACAGATACGCAGTATTTT. It encodes CASSYQGFTDTQYF. J is TRBJ2-3 and V is TRBV6-5; the D gene is possibly TRBD1 (6 bases). The V gene's germline CDR1 is MNHEY and CDR2 SVGAGI. The CDR3 has 14 residues. V was trimmed by 2 bases and J by 2 bases, leaving 8 bases between them.

The V call is TRBV6-5, the J call TRBJ2-5; 11 nucleotides agree with TRBD1. The assigned J gene may be wrong: the sequence end matches TRBJ2-7 better. This CDR3 has 16 residues. Germline V gene sequence: CDR1 MNHEY, CDR2 SVGAGI. CDR3 bases: TGTGCCAGCAGTTACGCCGGGACAGGGGGTGGGTACGAGCAGTACTTC. This gives the protein CASSYAGTGGGYEQYF.

The chain uses TRBV5-1 and TRBJ2-3, with D perhaps TRBD2 (5 bases). Germline values: CDR1 SGHRS, CDR2 YFSETQ. Trimming pared 1 base from V and 0 bases from J, leaving 9 bases between. The CDR3 contains 15 residues. CDR3 in DNA: TGCGCCAGCAGCTTGTGGCCGGGGAGCACAGATACGCAGTATTTT. This gives the protein CASSLWPGSTDTQYF. Variable domain in full (rest from reference TRBV5-1 and TRBJ2-3): KAGVTQTPRYLIKTRGQQVTLSCSPISGHRSVSWYQQTPGQGLQFLFEYFSETQRNKGNFPGRFSGRQFSNSRSEMNVSTLELGDSALYLCASSLWPGSTDTQYFGPGTRLTVL.

The CDR3 reads CASSLKLADYGYTF. The CDR3 DNA reads as TGTGCCAGCAGTTTAAAGCTGGCGGACTATGGCTACACCTTC. The chain couples TRBV2 to TRBJ1-2, with D hard to call. Germline V gene data show CDR1 as SNHLY and CDR2 as FYNNEI. The CDR3 extends over 14 amino acids. The V gene lost 5 bases and the J gene lost 3 bases, with 13 bases spanning the gap. Using reference TRBV2 and TRBJ1-2 for the parts outside the CDR3, the full variable domain is EPEVTQTPSHQVTQMGQEVILRCVPISNHLYFYWYRQILGQKVEFLVSFYNNEISEKSEIFDDQFSVERPDGSNFTLKIRSTKLEDSAMYFCASSLKLADYGYTFGSGTRLTVV.

This clone was observed a single time. The CDR3 loop reads CASSDPDKLSGANVLTF. The CDR3 DNA is TGTGCCAGCAGTGACCCGGACAAACTCTCTGGGGCCAACGTCCTGACTTTC. The chain couples TRBV6-1 to TRBJ2-6; a possible D gene is TRBD1 (5 bases). Trimming removed 3 bases from V and 0 bases from J, with 12 bases in between. Germline assignment: CDR1 MNHNS and CDR2 SASEGT. This CDR3 contains 17 residues.

In the case of this clone: The same CDR3 is also encoded by other DNA sequences in this sample. The CDR3 sequence is CASSLGQGAYEQYF. The DNA of the CDR3 is TGTGCCAGCAGCTTGGGACAGGGTGCATACGAGCAGTACTTC. This sequence joins TRBV7-9 and TRBJ2-7, with 9 bases identical to TRBD1. Germline V gene data show CDR1 as SEHNR and CDR2 as FQNEAQ (reference sequence). The ends lost 3 bases at V and 4 bases at J; junction bases unmatched: 4. This CDR3 has 14 amino acids.

The J gene is TRBJ1-1, the V gene TRBV7-6; 9 bases line up with TRBD1. This CDR3 spans 16 amino acids. Unmatched junction bases numbered 13, after V lost 3 bases and J lost 8 bases. Germline CDR1 and CDR2: SGHVS and FNYEAQ. CDR3 nucleotides: TGTGCCAGCAGCTTTAGGATTACAGGGGGCGGAGGGGAAGCTTTCTTT. Translation: CASSFRITGGGGEAFF.

This clone has just one count. The V call is TRBV29-1, the J call TRBJ2-1; tentative D call: TRBD1 (6 bases). Trimming removed 0 bases from V and 9 bases from J, with 18 bases in between. Germline V gives CDR1 SQVTM, CDR2 ANQGSEA. The CDR3 totals 15 residues. The CDR3, as DNA: TGCAGCGTTGAAGATCGGGGTTTTAGGGGGATTGAGCAGTTCTTC. It translates to CSVEDRGFRGIEQFF.

The chain employs TRBV14 and TRBJ1-5, with a tentative D call TRBD1 (6 bases). The CDR3 loop spans 14 amino acids. Per the germline V gene, CDR1 is SGHDN and CDR2 is FVKESK. The V gene lost 4 bases and the J gene lost 4 bases, with 11 bases spanning the gap. The CDR3 loop is CASSLQGPNQPQHF. CDR3 DNA: TGTGCCAGCAGCCTACAGGGACCGAATCAGCCCCAGCATTTT.

This clone turned up a few times. The junction departs from the called germline gene at one end, perhaps through a read error. The chain recombines TRBV6-1 with TRBJ1-1; 9 bases agree with TRBD1. From germline, CDR1 is MNHNS and CDR2 SASEGT. The CDR3 has 16 amino acids. The CDR3: CAISVPQTGGNTEAFF. The CDR3 region has the DNA TGTGCCATCAGTGTCCCTCAGACAGGGGGGAACACTGAAGCTTTCTTT.

This clone was counted only a few times. The rearrangement links TRBV4-1 to TRBJ2-7; tentatively, D is TRBD2 (5 bases). V lost 4 bases, J lost 0 bases, and 13 bases lay in between. From germline, CDR1 is MGHRA and CDR2 YSYEKL. The CDR3 extends over 15 amino acids. The CDR3, as DNA: TGCGCCAGCAGCCCCCCGGGGTCCAGCTCCTACGAGCAGTACTTC. The encoded protein is CASSPPGSSSYEQYF.

The chain carries TRBV7-8 and TRBJ2-7; 13 nucleotides match TRBD2. CDR1 SGHVS and CDR2 FQNEAQ come from the germline V gene. V was pared by 5 bases and J by 2 bases, with 9 bases of the junction left unmatched. The CDR3 loop spans 17 amino acids. The CDR3 nucleotides are TGTGCCAGCAGCCAACTAGGACTAGCGGGAGACCCCTACGAGCAGTACTTC. It yields the protein CASSQLGLAGDPYEQYF.